These 11 T cell receptor beta chains were sequenced from one sample in a study of blood T cell repertoires in COVID-19. Sequencing was performed with immunoSEQ multiplex PCR; in TCRdb, only in-frame clones are kept and a portion is missing. The sample lists 130,000 to 150,000 clones, under 90% occurring once. Source material: peripheral blood. The origin of the receptors is a human donor in a cohort sampled during active COVID-19.

The chain has TRBV3-1 (or the pseudogene TRBV3-2) and TRBJ1-1, with no clear D. Looked up from germline, CDR1 is LGHDT and CDR2 is YNNKEL (reference sequence). The CDR3 loop spans 12 amino acids. The ends were cut back, 4 bases at V and 3 bases at J, with 6 bases in the middle. The CDR3 coding sequence is TGTGCCAGCAGCCCCCGGGACACTGAAGCTTTCTTT. It yields the protein CASSPRDTEAFF.

The chain combines TRBV18 with TRBJ1-1; 9 bases line up with TRBD1. V trimming: 2 bases; J trimming: 5 bases; junction bases outside the gene matches: 6. The CDR3 loop spans 15 amino acids. CDR1 and CDR2 from the germline V gene are KGHSH and LQKENI. CDR3 amino acids: CASSPGTGPVTEAFF. The CDR3, as DNA: TGTGCCAGCTCACCAGGGACAGGGCCGGTGACTGAAGCTTTCTTT.

A single count supports this clone. This chain joins TRBV4-2 and TRBJ1-4, with 7 nucleotides matching TRBD1. V dropped 0 bases and J dropped 4; count of bases not matched to a gene: 5. Germline-derived CDR1 and CDR2 are LGHNA and YNFKEQ. The CDR3 contains 16 residues. CDR3 loop: CASSQEAGGNNEKLFF. DNA of the CDR3: TGTGCCAGCAGCCAAGAGGCAGGGGGAAATAATGAAAAACTGTTTTTT.

This clone was counted a single time. The chain recombines TRBV10-3 with TRBJ1-2; D might be TRBD1 (5 bases). The length of the CDR3 is 12 residues. Germline values: CDR1 ENHRY, CDR2 SYGVKD. V was pared by 2 bases and J by 7 bases, with 8 bases between. The CDR3 protein is CAISEDSRGYTF. DNA for the CDR3: TGTGCCATCAGTGAGGACAGTCGTGGCTACACCTTC.

This clone was picked up a small number of times. This chain links TRBV4-2 with TRBJ2-3; TRBD2 matches 11 bases. CDR1 is LGHNA and CDR2 is YNFKEQ in the germline V gene. V was pared by 3 bases and J by 2 bases, with 7 bases of the junction left unmatched. The CDR3 covers 17 residues. CDR3 region: CASSHLTSGAVTDTQYF. For the CDR3, the DNA is TGTGCCAGCAGCCACTTGACTAGCGGGGCTGTCACAGATACGCAGTATTTT.

This chain links TRBV7-2 with TRBJ2-3; D is perhaps TRBD1 (6 bases). This CDR3 contains 15 residues. The ends were cut back, 4 bases at V and 5 bases at J, with 16 bases in the middle. CDR1 and CDR2 from the germline V gene are SGHTA and FQGNSA. The CDR3 sequence is CASSSRSGVQDTQYF. The DNA of the CDR3 is TGTGCCAGCAGCTCCAGGTCAGGGGTTCAAGATACGCAGTATTTT.

The rearrangement uses TRBV6-6 and TRBJ2-5; 10 bases map to TRBD2. Germline values: CDR1 MNHNY, CDR2 SVGAGI (reference sequence). J was trimmed by 7 bases and V by 4 bases; bases with no gene match: 6. There are 14 residues in the CDR3. CDR3 sequence reads: CASSSSGGRGTQYF. The CDR3 DNA is TGTGCCAGCAGTTCTAGCGGGGGCCGGGGGACCCAGTACTTC.

This chain uses TRBV28 with TRBJ1-5; 9 bases agree with TRBD1. V was clipped by 7 bases and J by 7 bases; unmatched bases: 8. Germline lookup yields CDR1 MDHEN and CDR2 SYDVKM. The CDR3 consists of 14 residues. The CDR3 region is CASTTDRGGQPQHF. The CDR3 nucleotides read TGTGCCAGCACTACGGACAGGGGTGGCCAGCCCCAGCATTTT.

This chain connects TRBV27 to TRBJ1-2; possibly TRBD1 for D (6 bases). The CDR3 runs 13 residues. The germline V gene encodes CDR1 MNHEY and CDR2 SMNVEV (reference sequence). Trimming pared 5 bases from V and 8 bases from J, leaving 15 bases between. The CDR3, as DNA: TGTGCCAGCAGTCCAGACAGGTTCGGCGGCTACACCTTC. It codes for CASSPDRFGGYTF.

The chain has TRBV11-3 and TRBJ2-1, with 16 positions matching TRBD2. Trimming cost V 5 bases and J 9 bases; bases outside gene matches: 4. Germline lookup yields CDR1 SGHNT and CDR2 YENEEA. CDR3 length equals 15 residues. Written as DNA, the CDR3 is TGTGCCAGCAGCCTGGGACTAGCGGGGGGGGTTGAGCAGTTCTTC. Amino acid sequence: CASSLGLAGGVEQFF.

This chain links TRBV9 with TRBJ1-2; D is uncertain. The CDR3 sequence is 13 residues long. Germline assignment: CDR1 SGDLS and CDR2 YYNGEE. Trimming shortened V by 0 bases and J by 6 bases, and 9 bases separated the two germline ends. The CDR3: CASSVAQADGYTF. CDR3 nucleotides: TGTGCCAGCAGCGTAGCCCAGGCCGATGGCTACACCTTC.